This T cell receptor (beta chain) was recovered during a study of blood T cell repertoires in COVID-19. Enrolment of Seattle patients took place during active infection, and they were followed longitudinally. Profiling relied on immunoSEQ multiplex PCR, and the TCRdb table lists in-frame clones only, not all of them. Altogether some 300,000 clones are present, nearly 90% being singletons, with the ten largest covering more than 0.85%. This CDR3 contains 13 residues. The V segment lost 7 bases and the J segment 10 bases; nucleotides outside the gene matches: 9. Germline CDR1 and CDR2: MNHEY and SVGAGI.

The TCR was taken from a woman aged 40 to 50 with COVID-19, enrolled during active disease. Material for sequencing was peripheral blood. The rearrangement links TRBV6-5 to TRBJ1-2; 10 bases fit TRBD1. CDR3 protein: CASIMTGGLSYTF. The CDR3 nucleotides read TGTGCCAGCATCATGACAGGGGGCCTTTCCTACACCTTC.